What follows are 23 T cell receptor beta chains derived from one specimen sequenced in a study of blood T cells in healthy people across ages. Alongside a J-beta primer mix, a sample-barcoded 5' primer served in a second PCR lasting roughly 7 to 12 cycles. Each CDR3 protein gets one entry after TCRdb re-called the 5' RACE reads with MiXCR. This sample carries approximately 830,000 distinct CDR3 sequences, about 62% of them seen once, and the ten largest clones take roughly 25%. Sequences were obtained from blood. The receptor source for this set is a man in his thirties or forties in good health.

The table lists this clonotype with a few counts. This chain links TRBV4-2 with TRBJ2-5; 8 bases fit TRBD2. The CDR3 runs 17 residues. Germline V CDR1 and CDR2: LGHNA, YNFKEQ. Trimming cost V 0 bases and J 5 bases; bases outside gene matches: 11. CDR3: CASSQEGPGTSLETQYF. The CDR3, as DNA: TGTGCCAGCAGCCAAGAGGGGCCCGGGACTAGTCTTGAGACCCAGTACTTC.

The chain joins TRBV12-3 or TRBV12-4 to TRBJ1-1, with D perhaps TRBD1 (6 bases). This CDR3 contains 13 residues. V was cut by 6 bases and J by 3 bases, with 11 bases left in between. In DNA form, the CDR3 reads TGTGCCAGCAGACCACAGGGTTACACTGAAGCTTTCTTT. Encoded protein: CASRPQGYTEAFF.

This chain links TRBV7-3 with TRBJ2-1; D possibly corresponds to TRBD2 (5 bases). Germline CDR1 and CDR2: SGHTA and FQGTGA. The V gene lost 3 bases and the J gene lost 2 bases, with 11 bases spanning the gap. The CDR3 has 15 residues. CDR3 region: CASSFSSHTYNEQFF. The CDR3 DNA reads as TGTGCCAGCAGCTTCTCTAGCCATACCTACAATGAGCAGTTCTTC.

This clonotype was seen more than once but under ten times. This sequence joins TRBV20-1 and TRBJ2-7; D is possibly TRBD2 (5 bases). CDR1 is DFQATT, CDR2 SNEGSKA, per germline (reference sequence). This CDR3 contains 12 residues. The CDR3 sequence: CSAARGIYEQYF. As DNA, the CDR3 is TGCAGCGCCGCGAGAGGGATCTACGAGCAGTACTTC.

This clonotype was counted a few times. The rearrangement uses TRBV29-1 and TRBJ1-2; D ambiguous. Germline CDR1 reads SQVTM; CDR2 reads ANQGSEA. The CDR3 is made up of 12 amino acids. V lost 6 bases to trimming and J lost 7 bases, with 15 bases between them. Here the CDR3 DNA reads TGCAGCGTCCCTGATGGACGAGGTGGCTACACCTTC. Its protein product is CSVPDGRGGYTF.

J is TRBJ2-1 and V is TRBV7-3, with 7 bases fitting TRBD2. The germline V gene has CDR1 SGHTA and CDR2 FQGTGA. V gave up 1 base and J gave up 3 bases; unmatched junction bases: 3. The CDR3 spans 15 residues. The CDR3 bases are TGTGCCAGCAGCTTAATTCCGGGGGGCTACAATGAGCAGTTCTTC. Encoded protein: CASSLIPGGYNEQFF.

This chain links TRBV4-2 with TRBJ1-1, with 10 nucleotides matching TRBD1. Trimming removed 3 bases from V and 1 base from J; junction bases left unmatched: 8. Germline V gene data show CDR1 as LGHNA and CDR2 as YNFKEQ. This CDR3 region has 17 residues. The CDR3 spells CASSQEGQGLGNTEAFF. The CDR3 bases are TGTGCCAGCAGCCAGGAGGGACAGGGGTTGGGGAACACTGAAGCTTTCTTT.

DNA of the CDR3: TGTGCCAGCAGTGAAGGAGAGGCCCGAAGCACAGATACGCAGTATTTT. Translation gives CASSEGEARSTDTQYF. The chain is built from TRBV2 and TRBJ2-3, with unresolved D. The CDR3 is 16 amino acids. The germline CDR1 and CDR2 sequences are SNHLY and FYNNEI. Trimming left V 1 base short and J 0 bases short, with 11 bases between.

CDR3 bases: TGTGCCAGCAGTTACCGCAGGGAGTGGGACGAGCAGTACTTC. This translates into CASSYRREWDEQYF. The V and J genes are TRBV6-5 and TRBJ2-4; D possibly uses TRBD1 or TRBD2 (5 bases each). The better agreement between TRBJ2-7 and the DNA end casts doubt on the J call. The V gene's germline CDR1 is MNHEY and CDR2 SVGAGI. The CDR3 consists of 14 residues.

V is TRBV3-1 and J is TRBJ2-7; 8 nucleotides match TRBD1. V was clipped by 7 bases and J by 6 bases; unmatched bases: 17. The CDR3 consists of 16 residues. Germline V gene sequence: CDR1 LGHDT, CDR2 YNNKEL (reference sequence). The CDR3 nucleotides are TGTGCCAGCACGGATAACCTGGACAGGGTTTTCTCCGAGCAGTACTTC. Amino acids: CASTDNLDRVFSEQYF.

The J gene is TRBJ2-3, the V gene TRBV4-2, with 7 bases aligning to TRBD1. Germline CDR1 is LGHNA and CDR2 is YNFKEQ. The length of the CDR3 is 17 residues. V lost 0 bases, J lost 4 bases, and 10 bases stayed unmatched. DNA of the CDR3: TGTGCCAGCAGCCAAGAAGGCATGGACAGGCCTTCAGATACGCAGTATTTT. It translates to CASSQEGMDRPSDTQYF.

A few counts support this clonotype. In DNA, the CDR3 is TGTGCCAGCAGTTATAGCGGGCGGGGGGGCCCGGAGCAGTTCTTC. Its protein is CASSYSGRGGPEQFF. This rearrangement joins TRBV6-2 or TRBV6-3 to TRBJ2-1; the match to TRBD2 covers 9 bases. V was pared by 3 bases and J by 10 bases, with 10 bases of the junction left unmatched. The germline V gene encodes CDR1 MNHEY and CDR2 SVGEGT. The CDR3 extends over 15 amino acids.

A few counts support this clonotype. The chain joins TRBV6-6 to TRBJ2-3; TRBD2 aligns across 10 bases. With 4 bases clipped from V and 0 bases from J, the junction kept 1 base outside the gene matches. The CDR3 consists of 15 residues. Germline-derived CDR1 and CDR2 are MNHNY and SVGAGI (reference sequence). In nucleotides, the CDR3 is TGTGCCAGCAGTTCGACTAGCGGGAGCACAGATACGCAGTATTTT. It is translated as CASSSTSGSTDTQYF.

The chain employs TRBV6-5 and TRBJ1-1; perhaps TRBD1 as D (5 bases). CDR3 length: 13 residues. Germline V gene lookup returns CDR1 MNHEY and CDR2 SVGAGI. Trimming left V 8 bases short and J 4 bases short, with 14 bases between. CDR3 sequence (DNA): TGTGCCAGCTGCCGATACGGGGGCACTGAAGCTTTCTTT. Its translation: CASCRYGGTEAFF.

The V gene is TRBV29-1, the J gene TRBJ2-3; 8 bases are shared with TRBD2. Trimming removed 6 bases from V and 0 bases from J; junction bases left unmatched: 5. Germline CDR1 reads SQVTM; CDR2 reads ANQGSEA. The CDR3 has 14 amino acids. CDR3 in amino acids: CSVDSGASTDTQYF. DNA for the CDR3: TGCAGCGTGGATAGCGGGGCTAGCACAGATACGCAGTATTTT.

This clonotype was seen repeatedly, ten times or more. The V call is TRBV12-3 or TRBV12-4, the J call TRBJ1-5; D call uncertain. There are 15 residues in the CDR3. Trimming removed 5 bases at V and 2 bases at J, with 13 bases between. The CDR3 DNA follows: TGTGCCAGCAGTCACGTCGGAGGCGGCAATCAGCCCCAGCATTTT. Protein sequence: CASSHVGGGNQPQHF.

This clonotype was picked up a small number of times. The chain joins TRBV15 to TRBJ2-6; 8 nucleotides agree with TRBD2. V lost 0 bases, J lost 0 bases, and 10 bases stayed unmatched. The germline V gene encodes CDR1 LNHNV and CDR2 YYDKDF (reference sequence). CDR3 length: 20 amino acids. The CDR3 bases are TGTGCCACCAGCAGAGATATAAAGGCGGGGGGATCCTCTGGGGCCAACGTCCTGACTTTC. Translating it yields CATSRDIKAGGSSGANVLTF.

The chain carries TRBV29-1 and TRBJ1-1; a weak D match, TRBD1 (6 bases). Germline V lookup: CDR1 SQVTM, CDR2 ANQGSEA. The CDR3 loop spans 12 amino acids. With 5 bases removed from V and 3 bases from J, the gap between germline ends came to 10 bases. The CDR3 DNA is TGCAGCGTTCCTACAGGGTACACTGAAGCTTTCTTT. Its protein is CSVPTGYTEAFF.

The chain joins TRBV9 to TRBJ2-7; maybe TRBD1 (6 bases). The CDR3 is made up of 16 amino acids. Germline values: CDR1 SGDLS, CDR2 YYNGEE. Trimming pared 3 bases from V and 5 bases from J, leaving 21 bases between. The CDR3 here is CASSGGSGTPVNEQYF. In DNA, the CDR3 is TGTGCCAGCAGCGGCGGGTCCGGGACACCCGTAAACGAGCAGTACTTC.

Remarks on this clonotype: With a much larger clone just one base away, this may be a read error. The genes are TRBV13 and TRBJ2-5, with TRBD2 matching over 8 bases. CDR3 length: 14 amino acids. The junction had 18 bases not matched to a gene; V was cut back by 10 bases and J by 11 bases. Germline lookup yields CDR1 PRHDT and CDR2 FYEKMQ (reference sequence). The CDR3, as DNA: TGTGCCACAACACAGACTAGCGCGGACAATGAGCAGTACTTC. It encodes CATTQTSADNEQYF.

The gene calls are TRBV7-3 and TRBJ2-3; TRBD2 matches at 10 bases. The germline V gene encodes CDR1 SGHTA and CDR2 FQGTGA. This CDR3 region has 14 residues. V dropped 5 bases and J dropped 5; count of bases not matched to a gene: 4. The CDR3 here is CASSSGLAVDTQYF. CDR3 nucleotide sequence: TGTGCCAGCAGCAGTGGACTAGCGGTAGATACGCAGTATTTT.

The V call is TRBV18, the J call TRBJ1-6; no clear D gene. CDR3 length equals 14 residues. Germline CDR1 is KGHSH and CDR2 is LQKENI. The V end was cut by 3 bases, the J end by 13 bases, with 16 bases between. This CDR3 is CASSPIEMSEPLHF. For the CDR3, the DNA is TGTGCCAGCTCACCTATCGAGATGTCGGAGCCCCTCCACTTT.

The chain is built from TRBV18 and TRBJ2-5; TRBD2 is a possible D gene (5 bases). The CDR3 is 13 residues long. The germline V gene encodes CDR1 KGHSH and CDR2 LQKENI. Trimming took 2 bases from V and 5 from J, leaving 9 bases between them. The DNA of the CDR3 is TGTGCCAGCTCACCAGAAGGACTTGAGACCCAGTACTTC. This sequence encodes CASSPEGLETQYF. The complete variable domain, with remaining parts taken from reference TRBV18 and TRBJ2-5, reads NAGVMQNPRHLVRRRGQEARLRCSPMKGHSHVYWYRQLPEEGLKFMVYLQKENIIDESGMPKERFSAEFPKEGPSILRIQQVVRGDSAAYFCASSPEGLETQYFGPGTRLLVL.